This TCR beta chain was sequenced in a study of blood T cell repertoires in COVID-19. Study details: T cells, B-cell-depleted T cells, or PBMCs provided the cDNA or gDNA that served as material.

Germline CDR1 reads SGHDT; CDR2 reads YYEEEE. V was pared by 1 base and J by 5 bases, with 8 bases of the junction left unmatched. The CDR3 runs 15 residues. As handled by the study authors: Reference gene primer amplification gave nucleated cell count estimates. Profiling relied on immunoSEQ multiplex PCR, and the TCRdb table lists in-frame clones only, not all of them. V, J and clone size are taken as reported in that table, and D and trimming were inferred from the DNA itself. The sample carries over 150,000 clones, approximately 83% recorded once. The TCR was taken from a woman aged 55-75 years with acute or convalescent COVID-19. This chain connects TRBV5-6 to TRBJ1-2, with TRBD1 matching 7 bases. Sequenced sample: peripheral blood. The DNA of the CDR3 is TGTGCCAGCAGCTTGAGGGACAGAGGGGCTTATGGCTACACCTTC. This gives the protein CASSLRDRGAYGYTF.